In this sample, the clone carrying this TCR beta chain turned up many times. Its antigen remains unidentified. Exclusion criteria comprised uncontrolled infection, other autoimmune disease, pregnancy or lactation. Researchers amplified the TCR beta CDR3 regions from RNA transcripts. HTBI primers were employed in a first-round RT-PCR of the TCR CDR3. Via MiXCR, TCRdb re-called the multiplex PCR reads, giving one row per CDR3 protein. This table holds over 200,000 distinct CDR3 sequences, less than 15% found once. The data originate from a study of T cells in Graves' hyperthyroidism and ophthalmopathy. Study results and limitations: The model predicted ophthalmopathy a median approximately seven months before onset.

The clonotype comes from a woman aged 40 to 49 with Graves' hyperthyroidism that later progressed to Graves' ophthalmopathy. The specimen was blood.

CDR3 loop: CASSPGQLNYGYTF. The CDR3 bases are TGTGCCAGTAGTCCAGGACAGCTGAACTATGGCTACACCTTC. This chain connects TRBV19 to TRBJ1-2; D is possibly TRBD1 (6 bases). Germline V gives CDR1 LNHDA, CDR2 SQIVND (reference sequence). This CDR3 is built from 14 residues. Trimming cost V 5 bases and J 2 bases, with 12 bases left between them.